The 20 T cell receptor beta chains reported below all come from one sample, sequenced in a study of early T cells in non-severe SARS-CoV-2 infection. Using its own MiXCR run on the 5' RACE reads, TCRdb lists one record per CDR3 protein. The sample comprises tens of thousands of distinct CDR3 sequences, roughly 7.1% of which are singletons, and more than 4.5% rests with the top ten. What was sequenced was whole blood. The source is an adult who was a healthcare worker with PCR-confirmed SARS-CoV-2 infection or an uninfected control (not recorded which).

V is TRBV19 and J is TRBJ2-1; 11 nucleotides agree with TRBD1. In germline, CDR1 is LNHDA, CDR2 SQIVND (reference sequence). CDR3 size: 13 residues. Trimming took 8 bases from V and 7 from J; bases not matched to a gene: 4. Here the CDR3 reads CASGTGGRNEQFF. The CDR3 bases are TGTGCCAGTGGGACAGGGGGTCGGAATGAGCAGTTCTTC.

The table lists this clonotype with many counts. The genes are TRBV7-6 and TRBJ2-7, with 8 positions matching TRBD1. The junction had 7 bases not matched to a gene; V was cut back by 1 base and J by 2 bases. This CDR3 is built from 16 residues. In germline, CDR1 is SGHVS, CDR2 FNYEAQ. The CDR3 sequence: CASSLGDRISTYEQYF. The CDR3 DNA sequence: TGTGCCAGCAGCTTAGGGGACAGGATTTCAACCTACGAGCAGTACTTC.

This clonotype was counted a few times. The chain links TRBV7-3 to TRBJ2-5; D gene uncertain. CDR1 SGHTA and CDR2 FQGTGA come from the germline V gene. This CDR3 has 15 amino acids. The V end lost 1 base, the J end lost 4 bases, and 13 bases lay between the germline ends. The CDR3 nucleotides read TGTGCCAGCAGCTTAATCCCCAGACGACCAGAGACCCAGTACTTC. It yields the protein CASSLIPRRPETQYF.

V gene TRBV20-1 combines with J gene TRBJ2-3, with 8 bases matching TRBD1. The germline V gene encodes CDR1 DFQATT and CDR2 SNEGSKA (reference sequence). The CDR3 loop spans 13 amino acids. The CDR3: CSGQGSLADTQYF. As DNA, the CDR3 is TGCAGCGGACAGGGCTCGTTGGCAGATACGCAGTATTTT.

The V and J genes are TRBV12-3 or TRBV12-4 and TRBJ2-7, with D tentatively TRBD2 (7 bases). V dropped 3 bases and J dropped 0 bases, with 9 bases sitting between them. The CDR3 covers 14 residues. As DNA, the CDR3 is TGTGCCAGCAGTTTGGCGGGGGCCTCCTACGAGCAGTACTTC. Translated: CASSLAGASYEQYF.

In this sample, this clonotype turned up many times. The chain is built from TRBV7-9 and TRBJ1-3, with a weak D call TRBD1 (5 bases). Per germline, CDR1 SEHNR and CDR2 FQNEAQ (reference sequence). Trimming took off 4 bases at V and 4 bases at J, with 17 bases between the two ends. The CDR3 has 16 residues. CDR3 amino acids: CASSSVGGASGNTIYF. CDR3 coding DNA: TGTGCCAGCAGCTCGGTGGGGGGAGCGTCCGGAAACACCATATATTTT.

This clonotype was observed many times. The rearrangement uses TRBV5-1 and TRBJ2-3; tentatively, D is TRBD2 (6 bases). Germline V gives CDR1 SGHRS, CDR2 YFSETQ. The CDR3 has 17 residues. Trimming stripped 4 bases from V and 3 bases from J, with 21 bases between. The CDR3 DNA sequence: TGCGCCAGCAGCCCGACCCCCGGCGGGGAGGTAACAGATACGCAGTATTTT. As protein: CASSPTPGGEVTDTQYF.

V and J are TRBV5-1 and TRBJ2-3; a possible D gene is TRBD2 (7 bases). This CDR3 comprises 15 residues. CDR1 is SGHRS and CDR2 is YFSETQ in the germline V gene. The V gene lost 0 bases and the J gene lost 2 bases, with 10 bases spanning the gap. CDR3 DNA: TGCGCCAGCAGCTTGGATCGGGGGGCCACAGATACGCAGTATTTT. It is translated as CASSLDRGATDTQYF.

This sequence joins TRBV12-3 or TRBV12-4 and TRBJ1-4; D is undetermined. There are 14 residues in the CDR3. Trimming took off 5 bases at V and 5 bases at J, with 12 bases between the two ends. In DNA, the CDR3 is TGTGCCAGCAGTCCCCGGGCCCACAATGAAAAACTGTTTTTT. It specifies CASSPRAHNEKLFF.

This clonotype was counted a few times. The rearrangement uses TRBV19 and TRBJ2-5, with 9 bases matching TRBD1. The CDR3 contains 16 residues. Germline values: CDR1 LNHDA, CDR2 SQIVND (reference sequence). The J segment lost 5 bases and the V segment lost 3 bases, leaving 10 bases of the junction unmatched. The CDR3 is CASSIPGQGSSETQYF. The CDR3 DNA reads TGTGCCAGTAGTATCCCGGGACAGGGAAGCTCGGAGACCCAGTACTTC. Variable domain in full (rest from reference TRBV19 and TRBJ2-5): DGGITQSPKYLFRKEGQNVTLSCEQNLNHDAMYWYRQDPGQGLRLIYYSQIVNDFQKGDIAEGYSVSREKKESFPLTVTSAQKNPTAFYLCASSIPGQGSSETQYFGPGTRLLVL.

This clonotype was observed at least ten times. The chain carries TRBV3-1 and TRBJ2-7; maybe TRBD2 (5 bases). The V and J ends lost 3 bases and 5 bases respectively, with 8 bases between them. The CDR3 is 12 amino acids. Germline CDR1 reads LGHDT; CDR2 reads YNNKEL (reference sequence). CDR3 sequence: CASSHRGNEQYF. The CDR3 DNA is TGTGCCAGCAGCCATCGGGGTAACGAGCAGTACTTC.

A few counts support this clonotype. The V and J genes are TRBV2 and TRBJ1-5; TRBD1 is a possible D gene (6 bases). V was trimmed by 2 bases and J by 7 bases, leaving 15 bases between them. In germline, CDR1 is SNHLY, CDR2 FYNNEI. The CDR3 has 15 residues. This CDR3 is CASSERGGITQPQHF. The CDR3 DNA is TGTGCCAGCAGTGAAAGGGGGGGGATTACGCAGCCCCAGCATTTT.

This clonotype appeared many times. V usage is TRBV3-1 and J usage is TRBJ1-2, with TRBD1 matching 10 bases. With V trimmed by 4 bases and J by 4 bases, 3 bases remained unmatched. CDR1 LGHDT and CDR2 YNNKEL come from the germline V gene (reference sequence). This CDR3 has 14 amino acids. CDR3 DNA sequence: TGTGCCAGCAGCCCGACAGGGGGCGGCTATGGCTACACCTTC. Amino acids: CASSPTGGGYGYTF. Using reference TRBV3-1 and TRBJ1-2 for the parts outside the CDR3, the full variable domain is DTAVSQTPKYLVTQMGNDKSIKCEQNLGHDTMYWYKQDSKKFLKIMFSYNNKELIINETVPNRFSPKSPDKAHLNLHINSLELGDSAVYFCASSPTGGGYGYTFGSGTRLTVV.

The chain links TRBV20-1 to TRBJ2-7, with 9 bases aligning to TRBD2. The CDR3 totals 16 residues. J gave up 2 bases and V 0 bases, and 8 bases lay outside the gene matches. Per germline, CDR1 DFQATT and CDR2 SNEGSKA (reference sequence). The CDR3 bases are TGCAGTGCTAGAGAATTCGGCGGGGGGGCTGCCTACGAGCAGTACTTC. This encodes CSAREFGGGAAYEQYF.

This clonotype was seen only a few times. The genes are TRBV19 and TRBJ2-5; D may be TRBD1 or TRBD2 (6 bases each). The CDR3 has 14 amino acids. The V and J ends lost 4 bases and 3 bases respectively, with 12 bases between them. Per the germline V gene, CDR1 is LNHDA and CDR2 is SQIVND (reference sequence). The CDR3 here is CASSKGGGKETQYF. The CDR3 nucleotides read TGTGCCAGTAGTAAAGGAGGGGGAAAAGAGACCCAGTACTTC.

This clonotype was counted a few times. V usage is TRBV18 and J usage is TRBJ1-6; perhaps TRBD1 as D (6 bases). Germline CDR1 and CDR2: KGHSH and LQKENI. There are 17 residues in the CDR3. The V and J ends lost 4 bases and 5 bases respectively, with 18 bases between them. CDR3 protein: CASSLLPPGQHNSPLHF. The CDR3 region has the DNA TGTGCCAGCTCACTCCTTCCTCCCGGACAGCATAATTCACCCCTCCACTTT.

The V gene is TRBV6-2 or TRBV6-3, the J gene TRBJ2-5, with D possibly matching TRBD1 (6 bases). This CDR3 region has 12 residues. Looked up from germline, CDR1 is MNHEY and CDR2 is SVGEGT. Trimming removed 6 bases at V and 1 base at J, with 6 bases between. The CDR3: CASRQGQETQYF. In DNA form, the CDR3 reads TGTGCCAGCAGACAGGGCCAAGAGACCCAGTACTTC.

This clonotype has ten or more counts. V is TRBV6-5 and J is TRBJ2-5; possible D gene TRBD1, 5 bases. The CDR3 spans 12 residues. With 10 bases removed from V and 5 bases from J, the gap between germline ends came to 14 bases. The germline CDR1 and CDR2 sequences are MNHEY and SVGAGI. The CDR3 protein is CATTGSGETQYF. In nucleotides, the CDR3 is TGTGCCACAACAGGTTCGGGCGAGACCCAGTACTTC.

The V gene is TRBV10-3, the J gene TRBJ1-5, with 8 bases fitting TRBD1. V lost 5 bases and J lost 2; bases outside the gene matches: 5. The CDR3 has 15 residues. From germline, CDR1 is ENHRY and CDR2 SYGVKD. As DNA, the CDR3 is TGTGCCATCAGTCAAACAGGGGGTGGCAATCAGCCCCAGCATTTT. This gives the protein CAISQTGGGNQPQHF.

There are many counts of this clonotype. This chain connects TRBV7-9 to TRBJ2-1; no definite D call. This CDR3 region has 11 residues. The V gene's germline CDR1 is SEHNR and CDR2 FQNEAQ (reference sequence). V lost 1 base, J lost 13 bases, and 8 bases lay in between. The CDR3 DNA reads TGTGCCAGCAGCTTAGGGGTACCTCAGTTCTTC. Translated: CASSLGVPQFF. Complete variable domain (other parts from reference TRBV7-9 and TRBJ2-1): DTGVSQNPRHKITKRGQNVTFRCDPISEHNRLYWYRQTLGQGPEFLTYFQNEAQLEKSRLLSDRFSAERPKGSFSTLEIQRTEQGDSAMYLCASSLGVPQFFGPGTRLTVL.